These 5 T cell receptor beta chains share one sample of origin, sequenced in a study of OX40 agonist ivuxolimab in advanced cancers. Repertoires were generated with immunoSEQ multiplex PCR, while TCRdb's copy carries only in-frame clones and drops some. Of fewer than 90,000 clones detected, about 91% appear once; the ten largest clones hold approximately 0.38%. This sample comprised CD4+ or CD8+ T cells sorted from blood, obtained in a trial of the OX40 agonist ivuxolimab. The receptor source for this set is an adult with an advanced solid tumor such as melanoma, head and neck, liver or kidney cancer.

This rearrangement joins TRBV11-3 to TRBJ2-2; 8 positions agree with TRBD2. The trim removed 5 bases at V and 3 bases at J, leaving 11 bases unmatched. Germline CDR1 and CDR2: SGHNT and YENEEA. The CDR3 covers 17 residues. The CDR3 loop is CASSRTGLGGDTGELFF. The CDR3 DNA sequence: TGTGCCAGCAGCCGTACGGGACTAGGGGGTGACACCGGGGAGCTGTTTTTT. Drawing the rest from reference TRBV11-3 and TRBJ2-2, the complete variable domain is EAGVVQSPRYKIIEKKQPVAFWCNPISGHNTLYWYLQNLGQGPELLIRYENEEAVDDSQLPKDRFSAERLKGVDSTLKIQPAELGDSAVYLCASSRTGLGGDTGELFFGEGSRLTVL.

This clone was seen a few times. The V and J genes are TRBV6-5 and TRBJ2-7; 11 bases are a match to TRBD2. Germline CDR1 is MNHEY and CDR2 is SVGAGI. The trim removed 2 bases at V and 4 bases at J, leaving 1 base unmatched. The CDR3 runs to 14 residues. CDR3 coding DNA: TGTGCCAGCAGTTACCGACTAGCGGGGTACGAGCAGTACTTC. Amino acids: CASSYRLAGYEQYF.

V usage is TRBV6-5 and J usage is TRBJ1-3, with no clear D. The CDR3 has 16 amino acids. CDR1 MNHEY and CDR2 SVGAGI come from the germline V gene. Trimming cost V 0 bases and J 3 bases, with 12 bases left between them. The chain's CDR3 is CASSYSGRTIGNTIYF. CDR3 coding DNA: TGTGCCAGCAGTTACTCGGGCAGGACTATTGGAAACACCATATATTTT.

V and J are TRBV6-6 and TRBJ2-7; no clear D gene. V gave up 5 bases and J gave up 5 bases, with 16 bases separating them. Germline CDR1 and CDR2: MNHNY and SVGAGI (reference sequence). The CDR3 has 14 amino acids. CDR3 bases: TGTGCCAGCAGTCTGGCAGGCCGCTACGACGAGCAGTACTTC. It specifies CASSLAGRYDEQYF.

The chain uses TRBV4-3 and TRBJ2-4, with D perhaps matching TRBD2 (5 bases). Trimming stripped 2 bases from V and 2 bases from J, with 10 bases between. The germline gives CDR1 LGHNA, CDR2 YSLEER. The CDR3 runs to 15 residues. The CDR3 reads CASSQQRVSKNIQYF. The DNA of the CDR3 is TGCGCCAGCAGCCAACAGAGGGTTTCCAAAAACATTCAGTACTTC.